The source of this T cell receptor beta chain is a study of blood T cell repertoires in COVID-19. Study in general: Whether acute or convalescent, the COVID-19 samples came from the United States, Italy and Spain.

CDR1 and CDR2 (germline): SGDLS, YYNGEE. Trimming removed 3 bases from V and 1 base from J, with 7 bases in between. The CDR3 consists of 13 residues. This table comes from immunoSEQ multiplex PCR, and its TCRdb copy is limited to in-frame clones, with some not included. The table shows 200,000 to 300,000 clones, with around 86% occurring only once. The J gene is TRBJ1-1, the V gene TRBV9; D is possibly TRBD1 (6 bases). The clonotype originates from a woman aged 40 to 55 who had recovered from COVID-19. Material: peripheral blood. CDR3 sequence (DNA): TGTGCCAGCAGCGAAGGGGGGAACACTGAAGCTTTCTTT. Its translation is CASSEGGNTEAFF.